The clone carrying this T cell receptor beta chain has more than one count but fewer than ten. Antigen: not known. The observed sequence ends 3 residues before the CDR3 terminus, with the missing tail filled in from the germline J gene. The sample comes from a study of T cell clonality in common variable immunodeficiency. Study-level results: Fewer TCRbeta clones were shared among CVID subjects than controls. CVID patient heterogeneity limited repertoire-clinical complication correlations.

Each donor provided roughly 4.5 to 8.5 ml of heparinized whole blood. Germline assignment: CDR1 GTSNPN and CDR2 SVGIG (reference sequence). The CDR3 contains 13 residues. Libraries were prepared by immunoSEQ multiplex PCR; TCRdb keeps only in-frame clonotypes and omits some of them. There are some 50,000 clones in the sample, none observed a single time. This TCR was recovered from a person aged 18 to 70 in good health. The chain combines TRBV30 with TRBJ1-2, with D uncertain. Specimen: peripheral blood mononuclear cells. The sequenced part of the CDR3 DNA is TGTGCCTGGAGGAGCGGATCCCTACTCGAC. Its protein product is CAWRSGSLLD. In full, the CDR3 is CAWRSGSLLDYTF. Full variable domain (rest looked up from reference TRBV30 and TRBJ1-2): SQTIHQWPATLVQPVGSPLSLECTVEGTSNPNLYWYRQAAGRGLQLLFYSVGIGQISSEVPQNLSASRPQDRQFILSSKKLLLSDSGFYLCAWRSGSLLDYTFGSGTRLTVV.